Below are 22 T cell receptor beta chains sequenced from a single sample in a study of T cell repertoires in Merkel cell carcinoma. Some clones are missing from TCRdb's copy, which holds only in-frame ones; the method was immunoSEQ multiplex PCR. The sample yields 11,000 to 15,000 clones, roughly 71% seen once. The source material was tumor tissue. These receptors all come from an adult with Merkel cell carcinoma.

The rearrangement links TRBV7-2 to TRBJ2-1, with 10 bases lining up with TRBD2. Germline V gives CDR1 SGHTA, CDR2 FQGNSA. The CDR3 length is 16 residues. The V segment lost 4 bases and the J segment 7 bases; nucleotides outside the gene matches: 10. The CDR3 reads CASSSAPSGGRNEQFF. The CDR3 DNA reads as TGTGCCAGCAGCTCGGCCCCTAGCGGGGGAAGGAATGAGCAGTTCTTC.

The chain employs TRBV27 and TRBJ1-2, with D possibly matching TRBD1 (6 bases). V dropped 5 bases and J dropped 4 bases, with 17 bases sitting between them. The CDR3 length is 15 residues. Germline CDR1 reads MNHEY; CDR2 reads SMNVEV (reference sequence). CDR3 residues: CASSKIRRGAYGYTF. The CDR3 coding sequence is TGTGCCAGCAGTAAGATTCGCCGGGGGGCCTATGGCTACACCTTC.

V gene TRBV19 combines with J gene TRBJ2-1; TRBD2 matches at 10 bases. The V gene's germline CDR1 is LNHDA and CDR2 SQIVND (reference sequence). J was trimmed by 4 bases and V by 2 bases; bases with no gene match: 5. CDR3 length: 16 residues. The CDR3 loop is CASSITGLAPYNEQFF. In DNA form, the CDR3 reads TGTGCCAGTAGTATAACGGGACTAGCGCCGTACAATGAGCAGTTCTTC.

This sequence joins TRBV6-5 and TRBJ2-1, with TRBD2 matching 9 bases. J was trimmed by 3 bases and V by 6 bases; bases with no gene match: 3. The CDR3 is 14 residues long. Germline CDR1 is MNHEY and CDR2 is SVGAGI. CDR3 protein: CASRGTSNYNEQFF. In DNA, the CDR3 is TGTGCCAGCAGGGGGACTAGCAACTACAATGAGCAGTTCTTC.

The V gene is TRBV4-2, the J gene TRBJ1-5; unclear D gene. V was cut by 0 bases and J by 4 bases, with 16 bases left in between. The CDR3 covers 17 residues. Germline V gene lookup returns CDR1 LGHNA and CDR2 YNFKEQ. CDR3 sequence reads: CASSQDLETDLNQPQHF. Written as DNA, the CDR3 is TGTGCCAGCAGCCAAGATCTCGAGACTGACCTAAATCAGCCCCAGCATTTT.

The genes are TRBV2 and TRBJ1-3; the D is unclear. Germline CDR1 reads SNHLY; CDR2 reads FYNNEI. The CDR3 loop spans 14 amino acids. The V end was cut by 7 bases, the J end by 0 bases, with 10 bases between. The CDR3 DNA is TGTGCCAGCAATCGCCTGACCTCTGGAAACACCATATATTTT. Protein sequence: CASNRLTSGNTIYF.

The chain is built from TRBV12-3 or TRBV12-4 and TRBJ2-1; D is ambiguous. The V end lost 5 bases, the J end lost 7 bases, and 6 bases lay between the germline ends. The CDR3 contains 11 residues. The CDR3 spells CASSPRNEQFF. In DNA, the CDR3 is TGTGCCAGCAGTCCTAGGAATGAGCAGTTCTTC.

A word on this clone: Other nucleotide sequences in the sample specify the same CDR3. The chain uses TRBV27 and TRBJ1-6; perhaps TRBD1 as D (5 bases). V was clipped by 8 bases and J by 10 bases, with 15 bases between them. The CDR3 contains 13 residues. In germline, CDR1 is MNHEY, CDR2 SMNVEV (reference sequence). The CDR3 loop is CASRGGEGSPLHF. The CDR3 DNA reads TGTGCCAGCCGGGGGGGGGAGGGATCACCCCTCCACTTT.

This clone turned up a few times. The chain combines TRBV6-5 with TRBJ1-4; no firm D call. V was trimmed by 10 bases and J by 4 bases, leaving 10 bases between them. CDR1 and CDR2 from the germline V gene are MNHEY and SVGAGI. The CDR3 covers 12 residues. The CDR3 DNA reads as TGTGCCACCTCTAGGATTAATGAAAAACTGTTTTTT. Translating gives CATSRINEKLFF.

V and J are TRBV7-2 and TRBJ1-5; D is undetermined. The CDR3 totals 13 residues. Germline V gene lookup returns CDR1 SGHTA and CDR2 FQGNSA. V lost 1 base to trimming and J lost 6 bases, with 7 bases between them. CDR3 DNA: TGTGCCAGCAGCTTAGAAGGGAGTCAGCCCCAGCATTTT. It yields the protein CASSLEGSQPQHF.

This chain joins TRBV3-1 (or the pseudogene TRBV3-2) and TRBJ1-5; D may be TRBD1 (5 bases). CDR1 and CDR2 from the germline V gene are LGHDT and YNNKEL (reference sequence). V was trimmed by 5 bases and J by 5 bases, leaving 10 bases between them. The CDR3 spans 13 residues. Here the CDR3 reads CASSSRGDQPQHF. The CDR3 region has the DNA TGTGCCAGCAGCTCGCGGGGCGATCAGCCCCAGCATTTT.

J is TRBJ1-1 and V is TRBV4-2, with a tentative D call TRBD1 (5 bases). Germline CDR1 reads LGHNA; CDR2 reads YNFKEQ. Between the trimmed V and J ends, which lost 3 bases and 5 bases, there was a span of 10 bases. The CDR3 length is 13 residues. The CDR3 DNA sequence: TGTGCCAGCAGCCAGGAAAGGGGAACTGAAGCTTTCTTT. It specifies CASSQERGTEAFF.

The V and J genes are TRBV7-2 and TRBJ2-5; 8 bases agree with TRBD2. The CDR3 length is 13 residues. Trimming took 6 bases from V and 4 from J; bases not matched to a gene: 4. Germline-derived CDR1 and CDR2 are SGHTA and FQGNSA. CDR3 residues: CASRAAGGETQYF. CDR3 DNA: TGTGCCAGCAGAGCGGCGGGAGGAGAGACCCAGTACTTC.

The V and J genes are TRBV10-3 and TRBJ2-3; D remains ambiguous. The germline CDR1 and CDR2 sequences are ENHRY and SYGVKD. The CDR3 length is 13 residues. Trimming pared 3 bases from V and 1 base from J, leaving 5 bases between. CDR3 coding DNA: TGTGCCATCAGTGACCAGGGCACAGATACGCAGTATTTT. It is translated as CAISDQGTDTQYF.

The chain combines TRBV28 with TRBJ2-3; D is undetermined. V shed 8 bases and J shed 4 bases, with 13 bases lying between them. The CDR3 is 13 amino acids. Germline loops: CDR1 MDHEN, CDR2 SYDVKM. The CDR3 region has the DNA TGTGCCAGCGGCAGGTCATTTCCAGATACGCAGTATTTT. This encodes CASGRSFPDTQYF. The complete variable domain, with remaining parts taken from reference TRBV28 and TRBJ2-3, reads DVKVTQSSRYLVKRTGEKVFLECVQDMDHENMFWYRQDPGLGLRLIYFSYDVKMKEKGDIPEGYSVSREKKERFSLILESASTNQTSMYLCASGRSFPDTQYFGPGTRLTVL.

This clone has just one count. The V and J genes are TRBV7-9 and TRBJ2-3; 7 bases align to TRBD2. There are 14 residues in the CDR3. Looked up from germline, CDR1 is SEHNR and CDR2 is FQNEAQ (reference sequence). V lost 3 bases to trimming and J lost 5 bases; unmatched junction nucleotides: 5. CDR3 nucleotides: TGTGCCAGCAGCTTGCTAGCGGATGAAGATACGCAGTATTTT. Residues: CASSLLADEDTQYF.

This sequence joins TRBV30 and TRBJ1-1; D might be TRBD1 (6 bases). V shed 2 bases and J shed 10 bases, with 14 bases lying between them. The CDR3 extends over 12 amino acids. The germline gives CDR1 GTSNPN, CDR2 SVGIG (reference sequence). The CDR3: CAWSTGGGGAFF. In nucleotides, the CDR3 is TGTGCCTGGAGTACTGGAGGGGGGGGAGCTTTCTTT.

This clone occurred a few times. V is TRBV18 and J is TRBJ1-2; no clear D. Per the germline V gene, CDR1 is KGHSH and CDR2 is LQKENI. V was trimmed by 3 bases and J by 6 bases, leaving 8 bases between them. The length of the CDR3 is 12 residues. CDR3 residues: CASSPSLDGYTF. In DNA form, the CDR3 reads TGTGCCAGCTCACCGAGTCTAGATGGCTACACCTTC.

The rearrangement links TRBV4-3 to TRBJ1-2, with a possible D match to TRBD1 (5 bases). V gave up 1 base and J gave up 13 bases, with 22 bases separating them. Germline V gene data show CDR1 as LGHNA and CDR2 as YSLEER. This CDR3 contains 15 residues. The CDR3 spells CASSQGLGRAVVRTF. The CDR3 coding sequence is TGCGCCAGCAGCCAAGGGTTGGGCAGGGCCGTGGTCCGCACCTTC.

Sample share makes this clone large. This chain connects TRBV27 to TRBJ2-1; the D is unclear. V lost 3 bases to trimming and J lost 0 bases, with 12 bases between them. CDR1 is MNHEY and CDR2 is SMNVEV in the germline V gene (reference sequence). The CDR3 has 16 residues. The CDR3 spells CASSLVQASSYNEQFF. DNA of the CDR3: TGTGCCAGCAGTTTGGTTCAGGCCAGCTCCTACAATGAGCAGTTCTTC.

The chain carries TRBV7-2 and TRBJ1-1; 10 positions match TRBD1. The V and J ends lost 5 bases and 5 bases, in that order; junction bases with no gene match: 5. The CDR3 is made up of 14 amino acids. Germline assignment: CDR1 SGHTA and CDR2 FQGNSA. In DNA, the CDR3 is TGTGCCAGCAGCCTCAGGACAGGGGGTACTGAAGCTTTCTTT. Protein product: CASSLRTGGTEAFF.

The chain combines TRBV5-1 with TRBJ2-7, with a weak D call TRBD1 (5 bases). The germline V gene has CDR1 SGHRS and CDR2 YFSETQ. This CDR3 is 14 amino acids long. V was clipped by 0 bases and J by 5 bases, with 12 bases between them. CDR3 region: CASSLAGRVHEQYF. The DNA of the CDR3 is TGCGCCAGCAGCTTGGCGGGCAGGGTCCACGAGCAGTACTTC.